This T cell receptor (beta chain) is from a study of T-cell reconstitution after alpha-beta-depleted transplantation in children. Unique molecular identifiers featured in how the TCRbeta library was prepared. Each CDR3 protein gets one entry after TCRdb re-called the PCR reads with MiXCR. The sample shows around 450,000 distinct CDR3 sequences, about a sixth of them seen only once. This clonotype appeared a few times. What it binds is unknown. CDR1 KGHSH and CDR2 LQKENI come from the germline V gene. V gave up 5 bases and J gave up 0 bases, with 12 bases separating them. This CDR3 has 15 amino acids. Regarding the study as a whole: The main origin of T-cell counts and diversity one year after transplant was newly produced T cells. Surviving recipient T cells and thymic progenitors accounted for the high day-60 TCRbeta diversity observed in some patients.

The clonotype originates from a boy younger than two who had a stem cell transplant for Wiskott-Aldrich syndrome, so the T cells may come from the graft donor. The genes are TRBV18 and TRBJ2-3; possibly TRBD1 for D (5 bases). The sequencing used PBMCs, mostly from graft donor cells, collected 360 days after TCRalphabeta/CD19-depleted stem cell transplant. CDR3 nucleotide sequence: TGTGCCAGCTCAGCGACAGCTACGAGCACAGATACGCAGTATTTT. Translation: CASSATATSTDTQYF.